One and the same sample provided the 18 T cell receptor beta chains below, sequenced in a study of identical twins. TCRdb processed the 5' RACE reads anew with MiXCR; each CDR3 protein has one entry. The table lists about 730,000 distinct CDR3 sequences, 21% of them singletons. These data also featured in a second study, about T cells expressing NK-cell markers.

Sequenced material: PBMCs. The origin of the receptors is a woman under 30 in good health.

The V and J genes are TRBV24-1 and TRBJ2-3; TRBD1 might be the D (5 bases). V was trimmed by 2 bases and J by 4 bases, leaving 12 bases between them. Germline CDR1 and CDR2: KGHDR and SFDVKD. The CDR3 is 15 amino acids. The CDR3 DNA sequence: TGTGCCACCAGTGATTCCTCAACAGGTGCAGATACGCAGTATTTT. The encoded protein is CATSDSSTGADTQYF.

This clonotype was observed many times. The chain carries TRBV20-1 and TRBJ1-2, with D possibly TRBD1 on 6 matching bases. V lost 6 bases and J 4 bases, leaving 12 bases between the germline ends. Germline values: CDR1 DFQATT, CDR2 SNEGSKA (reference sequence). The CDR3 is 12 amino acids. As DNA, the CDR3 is TGCAGTGCCCCCCAGGGGAGCTATGGCTACACCTTC. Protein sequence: CSAPQGSYGYTF.

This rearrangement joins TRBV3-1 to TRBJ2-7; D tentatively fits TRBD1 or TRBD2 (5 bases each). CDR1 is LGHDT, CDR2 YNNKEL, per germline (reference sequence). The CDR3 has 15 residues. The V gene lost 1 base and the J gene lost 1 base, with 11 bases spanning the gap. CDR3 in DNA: TGTGCCAGCAGCCAAGGGGGGTTGCATTCCTACGAGCAGTACTTC. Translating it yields CASSQGGLHSYEQYF.

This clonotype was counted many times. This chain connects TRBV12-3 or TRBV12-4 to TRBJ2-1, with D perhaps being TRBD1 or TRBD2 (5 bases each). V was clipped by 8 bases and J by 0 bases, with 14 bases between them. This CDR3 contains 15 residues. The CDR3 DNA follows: TGTGCCAGCTTGTTTGGGGGTAGCTCCTACAATGAGCAGTTCTTC. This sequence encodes CASLFGGSSYNEQFF.

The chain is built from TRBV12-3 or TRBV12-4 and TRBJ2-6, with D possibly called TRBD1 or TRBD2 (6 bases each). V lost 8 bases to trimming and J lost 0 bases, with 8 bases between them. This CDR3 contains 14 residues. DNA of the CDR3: TGTGCCAGCGAGGGGGGCTCTGGGGCCAACGTCCTGACTTTC. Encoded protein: CASEGGSGANVLTF.

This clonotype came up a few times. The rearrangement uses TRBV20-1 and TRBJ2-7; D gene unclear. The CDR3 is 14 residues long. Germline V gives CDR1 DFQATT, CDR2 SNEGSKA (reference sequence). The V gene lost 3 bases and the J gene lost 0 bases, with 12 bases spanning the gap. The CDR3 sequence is CSASLRSSSYEQYF. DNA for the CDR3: TGCAGTGCTAGTTTGAGATCCAGCTCCTACGAGCAGTACTTC.

CDR3 sequence reads: CASSLGWGPPYEQYF. CDR3 bases: TGCGCCAGCAGCTTGGGATGGGGGCCCCCCTACGAGCAGTACTTC. The chain joins TRBV5-1 to TRBJ2-7; maybe TRBD1 (6 bases). The germline V gene has CDR1 SGHRS and CDR2 YFSETQ. The CDR3 runs to 15 residues. V lost 0 bases to trimming and J lost 2 bases, with 12 bases between them.

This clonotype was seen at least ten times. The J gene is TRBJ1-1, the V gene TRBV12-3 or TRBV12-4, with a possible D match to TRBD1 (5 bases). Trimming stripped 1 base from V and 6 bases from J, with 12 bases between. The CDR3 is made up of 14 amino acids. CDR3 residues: CASSLVGETAEAFF. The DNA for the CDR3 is TGTGCCAGCAGTTTAGTGGGGGAGACCGCTGAAGCTTTCTTT.

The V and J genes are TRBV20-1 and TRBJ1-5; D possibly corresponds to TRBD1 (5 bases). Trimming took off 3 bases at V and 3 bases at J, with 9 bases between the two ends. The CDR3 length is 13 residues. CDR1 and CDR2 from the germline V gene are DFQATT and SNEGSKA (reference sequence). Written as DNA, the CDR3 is TGCAGTGCTAGCTTACAGGTCAATCAGCCCCAGCATTTT. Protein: CSASLQVNQPQHF.

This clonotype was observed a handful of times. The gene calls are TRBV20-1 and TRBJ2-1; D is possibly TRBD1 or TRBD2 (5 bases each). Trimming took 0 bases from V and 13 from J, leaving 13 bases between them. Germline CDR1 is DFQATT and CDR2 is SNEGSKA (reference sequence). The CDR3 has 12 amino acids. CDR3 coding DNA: TGCAGTGCTAGAGATCGGGACGGAACCCAGTTCTTC. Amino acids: CSARDRDGTQFF.

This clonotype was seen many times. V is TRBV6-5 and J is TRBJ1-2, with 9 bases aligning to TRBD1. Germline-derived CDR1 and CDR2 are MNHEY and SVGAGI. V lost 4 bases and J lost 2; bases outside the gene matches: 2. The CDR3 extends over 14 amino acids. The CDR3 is CASSWGQGNYGYTF. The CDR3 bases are TGTGCCAGCAGTTGGGGACAGGGCAACTATGGCTACACCTTC.

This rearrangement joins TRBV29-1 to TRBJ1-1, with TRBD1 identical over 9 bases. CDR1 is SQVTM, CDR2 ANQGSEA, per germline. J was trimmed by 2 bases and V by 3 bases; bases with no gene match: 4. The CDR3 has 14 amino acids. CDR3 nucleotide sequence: TGCAGCGTTGACTTGGGACAGGGTAACACTGAAGCTTTCTTT. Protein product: CSVDLGQGNTEAFF.

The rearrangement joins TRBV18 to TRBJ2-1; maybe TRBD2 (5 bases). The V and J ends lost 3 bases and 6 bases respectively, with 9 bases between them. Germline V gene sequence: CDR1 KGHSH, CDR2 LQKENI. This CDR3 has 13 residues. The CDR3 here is CASSPRGSNEQFF. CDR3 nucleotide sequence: TGTGCCAGCTCACCCCGAGGGTCCAATGAGCAGTTCTTC.

DNA of the CDR3: TGTGCCAGCAGCTTAGTTAGGCCGGGACCAGACGAGCAGTACTTC. This codes for CASSLVRPGPDEQYF. The chain combines TRBV7-9 with TRBJ2-7; D could derive from TRBD1 or TRBD2 (5 bases each). This CDR3 has 15 amino acids. Germline CDR1 SEHNR, CDR2 FQNEAQ (reference sequence). The V and J ends lost 1 base and 5 bases respectively, with 15 bases between them.

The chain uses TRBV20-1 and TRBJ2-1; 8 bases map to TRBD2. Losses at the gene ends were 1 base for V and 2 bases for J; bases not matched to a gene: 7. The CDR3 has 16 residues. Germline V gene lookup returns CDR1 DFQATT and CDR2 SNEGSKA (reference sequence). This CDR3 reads CSARASGSDAYNEQFF. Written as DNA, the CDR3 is TGCAGTGCTAGAGCCAGCGGGAGTGACGCCTACAATGAGCAGTTCTTC.

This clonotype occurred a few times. CDR3 nucleotides: TGTGCCAGCAGCGAGGGACCGACCTTCTCCTACGAGCAGTACTTC. It encodes CASSEGPTFSYEQYF. The V and J genes are TRBV9 and TRBJ2-7, with D possibly being TRBD1 or TRBD2 (5 bases each). This CDR3 is 15 amino acids long. Deletions cut 3 bases from V and 0 bases from J, with 13 bases between. CDR1 is SGDLS, CDR2 YYNGEE, per germline.

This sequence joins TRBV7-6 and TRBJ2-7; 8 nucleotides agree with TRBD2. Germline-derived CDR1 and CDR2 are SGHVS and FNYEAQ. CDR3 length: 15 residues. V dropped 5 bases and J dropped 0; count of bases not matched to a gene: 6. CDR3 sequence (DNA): TGTGCCAGCAGCGATGGCGGGGGGTTCTCCTACGAGCAGTACTTC. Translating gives CASSDGGGFSYEQYF.

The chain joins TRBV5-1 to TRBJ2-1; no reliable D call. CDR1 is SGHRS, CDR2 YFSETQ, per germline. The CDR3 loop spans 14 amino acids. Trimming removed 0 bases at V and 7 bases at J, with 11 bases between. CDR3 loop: CASSLVSGLNEQFF. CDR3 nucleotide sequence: TGCGCCAGCAGCTTGGTTTCGGGCTTAAATGAGCAGTTCTTC.